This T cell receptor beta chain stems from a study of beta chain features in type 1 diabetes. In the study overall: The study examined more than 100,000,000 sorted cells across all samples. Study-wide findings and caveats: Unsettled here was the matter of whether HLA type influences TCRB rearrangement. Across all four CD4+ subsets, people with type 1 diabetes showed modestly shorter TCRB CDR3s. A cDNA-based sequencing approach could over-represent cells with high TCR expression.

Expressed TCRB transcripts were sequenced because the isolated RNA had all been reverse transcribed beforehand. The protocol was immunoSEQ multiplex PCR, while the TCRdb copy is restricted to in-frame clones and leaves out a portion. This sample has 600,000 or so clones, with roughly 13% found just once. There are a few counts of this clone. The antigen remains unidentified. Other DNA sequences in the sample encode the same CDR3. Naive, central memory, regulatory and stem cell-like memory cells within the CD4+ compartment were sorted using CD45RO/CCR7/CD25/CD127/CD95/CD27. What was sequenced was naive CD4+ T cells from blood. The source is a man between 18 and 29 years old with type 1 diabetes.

The CDR3 loop reads CAWSVDSGNTIYF. The CDR3 DNA reads as TGTGCCTGGAGTGTGGACTCTGGAAACACCATATATTTT. The chain is built from TRBV30 and TRBJ1-3; D gene uncertain. Trimming left V 0 bases short and J 0 bases short, with 3 bases between. Germline V gene sequence: CDR1 GTSNPN, CDR2 SVGIG (reference sequence). The CDR3 has 13 residues.